A single TCR beta chain is shown here with its context. The authors' processing: Reference gene primer amplification in the assay estimated nucleated cell counts. Some clones are missing from TCRdb's copy, which holds only in-frame ones; the method was immunoSEQ multiplex PCR. V and J calls plus clone size are reproduced from that table; the DNA served to infer D and trimming. In the table there are around 300,000 clones, less than 85% of which are singletons. This record belongs to a study of blood T cell repertoires in COVID-19. CDR3 length: 16 residues. J lost 7 bases, V lost 1 base, and 8 bases had no gene match. The germline CDR1 and CDR2 sequences are SGHDN and FVKESK.

Material for sequencing was PBMCs or T cells enriched from blood (not recorded which). The TCR was taken from a woman aged 45-59 years who had recovered from COVID-19. The rearrangement joins TRBV14 to TRBJ2-1, with 9 bases fitting TRBD1. CDR3 nucleotides: TGTGCCAGCAGCCAAGTTCCCCGGGACAGGGAAAATGAGCAGTTCTTC. It translates to CASSQVPRDRENEQFF.